This T cell receptor (beta chain) was captured by sequencing in a study of blood T cell repertoires in COVID-19. On the study more broadly: The analysed material was cDNA or gDNA that came from T cells, B-cell-depleted T cells, or PBMCs.

Methods used by the authors: From reference gene primer amplification, estimates of nucleated cell counts were derived. Data came from immunoSEQ multiplex PCR; TCRdb stores just in-frame clones and leaves some out. The DNA was the basis for D and trimming; V, J and clone size are from that table. The sample shows about 480,000 clones, about 88% of them seen only once. This CDR3 spans 11 amino acids. Germline values: CDR1 DFQATT, CDR2 SNEGSKA (reference sequence). V lost 4 bases and J lost 11, with 13 bases in between. It was during active infection that Seattle patients were enrolled and then longitudinally followed.

Sequencing was performed on peripheral blood. The sequence was obtained from a man younger than 30 with COVID-19, enrolled during active disease. V and J are TRBV20-1 and TRBJ2-3; D perhaps matches TRBD2 (5 bases). In DNA, the CDR3 is TGCAGTGCTAAGGCCGGGGTGGGGCAGTATTTT. Amino acids: CSAKAGVGQYF.